This entry lists 4 T cell receptor beta chains sequenced from one sample in a study of T-cell memory formation after mild COVID-19. In TCRdb, the 5' RACE reads were re-called with MiXCR into one record per CDR3 protein. The profile covers almost 550,000 distinct CDR3 sequences, with just over 20% appearing a single time and roughly an eighth taken by the ten largest. The sample consisted of PBMCs or a T cell subset sorted from them (not recorded which). The receptors were sampled from an adult woman who had mild COVID-19 (a few samples of this study predate the infection). Cell type and time point are not known.

V is TRBV27 and J is TRBJ2-7; maybe TRBD2 (5 bases). V gave up 3 bases and J gave up 4 bases, with 13 bases separating them. CDR1 MNHEY and CDR2 SMNVEV come from the germline V gene (reference sequence). CDR3 size: 14 residues. This CDR3 reads CASSLKGSGYEQYF. In DNA form, the CDR3 reads TGTGCCAGCAGTTTGAAGGGAAGCGGTTACGAGCAGTACTTC.

This chain joins TRBV2 and TRBJ1-1; TRBD1 agrees at 7 bases. Germline trimming cut 7 bases from V and 11 bases from J; bases unmatched to any gene: 10. The CDR3 consists of 12 residues. From germline, CDR1 is SNHLY and CDR2 FYNNEI. CDR3 loop: CASNEDRVRAFF. The CDR3 nucleotides read TGTGCCAGCAACGAAGACAGGGTGAGGGCTTTCTTT. The full variable domain, in which reference TRBV2 and TRBJ1-1 provide the parts outside the CDR3, is EPEVTQTPSHQVTQMGQEVILRCVPISNHLYFYWYRQILGQKVEFLVSFYNNEISEKSEIFDDQFSVERPDGSNFTLKIRSTKLEDSAMYFCASNEDRVRAFFGQGTRLTVV.

This clonotype showed up just a few times. This rearrangement joins TRBV12-3 or TRBV12-4 to TRBJ1-2; perhaps TRBD1 as D (6 bases). This CDR3 comprises 15 residues. Trimming took 3 bases from V and 2 from J, leaving 13 bases between them. This CDR3 reads CASSLGPGGNYGYTF. The CDR3 DNA reads TGTGCCAGCAGTTTGGGTCCCGGGGGCAACTATGGCTACACCTTC.

As regards this clonotype: A junction end diverges from the germline sequence, so it may reflect a read error. V is TRBV7-9 and J is TRBJ1-5; no reliable D call. There are 12 residues in the CDR3. Per germline, CDR1 SEHNR and CDR2 FQNEAQ (reference sequence). For the CDR3, the DNA is TGTGCCAGCAGCATTGACGGTGCCCCCCAGCAGTTT. Its protein is CASSIDGAPQQF.